The 26 T cell receptor beta chains given below trace back to one sample, sequenced in a study of blood T cell repertoires in COVID-19. Method: immunoSEQ multiplex PCR; TCRdb's copy keeps in-frame clones and lacks some. The repertoire holds 60,000 or so clones, with approximately 82% as singletons. Input material: peripheral blood. The receptor source for this set is a woman older than 75 with acute or convalescent COVID-19.

CDR3 amino acids: CASSVVEGLRNTIYF. CDR3 DNA sequence: TGTGCCAGCAGCGTAGTGGAGGGGCTCAGAAACACCATATATTTT. The V call is TRBV9, the J call TRBJ1-3; D is perhaps TRBD1 (5 bases). The CDR3 extends over 15 amino acids. Trimming removed 0 bases at V and 5 bases at J, with 12 bases between. The germline V gene encodes CDR1 SGDLS and CDR2 YYNGEE.

The rearrangement links TRBV6-1 to TRBJ1-5; 9 nucleotides agree with TRBD1. The CDR3 is 16 amino acids. J was trimmed by 7 bases and V by 3 bases; bases with no gene match: 10. The germline CDR1 and CDR2 sequences are MNHNS and SASEGT. In nucleotides, the CDR3 is TGTGCCAGCAGTGACAGAGGGACAGGGCGTGGACAGCCCCAGCATTTT. It yields the protein CASSDRGTGRGQPQHF.

This clone was observed once. V gene TRBV29-1 combines with J gene TRBJ2-7; 14 bases are shared with TRBD2. Germline V gives CDR1 SQVTM, CDR2 ANQGSEA. The CDR3 has 14 amino acids. V gave up 6 bases and J gave up 2 bases; unmatched junction bases: 3. CDR3 nucleotide sequence: TGCAGCGTGGGGGGACTAGCGGGAGCCTACGAGCAGTACTTC. Translating gives CSVGGLAGAYEQYF.

This clone appeared a single time. The chain carries TRBV21-1 and TRBJ2-7; the table's D gene call, TRBD2, was not cross checked with the DNA. TRBV21-1 is listed as a pseudogene. The CDR3 is 15 residues long. The CDR3 sequence is CASSKGASGIYEQYF. The CDR3 DNA reads TGTGCCAGCAGCAAAGGGGCTAGCGGGATCTACGAGCAGTACTTC.

This chain links TRBV19 with TRBJ1-4, with D possibly matching TRBD1 (5 bases). CDR1 and CDR2 (germline): LNHDA, SQIVND (reference sequence). The CDR3 spans 15 residues. Trimming pared 5 bases from V and 8 bases from J, leaving 18 bases between. CDR3 loop: CASSFDRRGEEKLFF. The CDR3 DNA reads TGTGCCAGTAGTTTCGATCGTAGGGGCGAAGAAAAACTGTTTTTT.

The rearrangement links TRBV3-1 (or the pseudogene TRBV3-2) to TRBJ2-5; TRBD2 might be the D (7 bases). V was cut by 4 bases and J by 1 base, with 10 bases left in between. CDR3 length: 14 residues. CDR1 LGHDT and CDR2 YNNKEL come from the germline V gene (reference sequence). The CDR3 loop is CASSRRGAQETQYF. The CDR3 DNA reads as TGTGCCAGCAGCCGACGGGGGGCCCAAGAGACCCAGTACTTC.

The V gene is TRBV6-2 or TRBV6-3, the J gene TRBJ2-5, with 8 bases matching TRBD2. The CDR3 contains 13 residues. The germline CDR1 and CDR2 sequences are MNHEY and SVGEGT. V shed 5 bases and J 2 bases; nucleotides not matched to a gene: 1. As DNA, the CDR3 is TGTGCCAGCAGTACTAGCGGACAAGAGACCCAGTACTTC. Amino acid sequence: CASSTSGQETQYF.

The chain couples TRBV30 to TRBJ1-5, with a possible D match to TRBD1 (5 bases). The CDR3 runs to 14 residues. The V and J ends lost 4 bases and 3 bases respectively, with 13 bases between them. Per germline, CDR1 GTSNPN and CDR2 SVGIG (reference sequence). CDR3: CAWNQGNINQPQHF. As DNA, the CDR3 is TGTGCCTGGAATCAGGGAAATATCAATCAGCCCCAGCATTTT.

The genes are TRBV5-1 and TRBJ1-2, with D uncertain. Germline V gives CDR1 SGHRS, CDR2 YFSETQ. The CDR3 totals 13 residues. V was cut by 4 bases and J by 2 bases, with 9 bases left in between. DNA of the CDR3: TGCGCCAGCAGCGCCGACTTCAACTATGGCTACACCTTC. It is translated as CASSADFNYGYTF.

This clone was counted a few times. The J gene is TRBJ1-3, the V gene TRBV19; TRBD1 matches 9 bases. CDR1 is LNHDA and CDR2 is SQIVND in the germline V gene (reference sequence). Trimming cost V 8 bases and J 0 bases; bases outside gene matches: 5. This CDR3 region has 15 residues. CDR3 loop: CASARDRASGNTIYF. The CDR3 DNA reads as TGTGCCAGTGCCCGGGACAGGGCCTCTGGAAACACCATATATTTT.

The rearrangement links TRBV18 to TRBJ2-5; D possibly corresponds to TRBD2 (5 bases). This CDR3 spans 14 amino acids. Trimming stripped 4 bases from V and 3 bases from J, with 12 bases between. The V gene's germline CDR1 is KGHSH and CDR2 LQKENI. The CDR3 is CASSRLGGKETQYF. The CDR3 DNA reads as TGTGCCAGCTCACGACTTGGAGGTAAAGAGACCCAGTACTTC.

The chain employs TRBV6-5 and TRBJ2-7, with 9 bases aligning to TRBD1. The CDR3 has 14 amino acids. The V gene's germline CDR1 is MNHEY and CDR2 SVGAGI. The V gene end was trimmed by 7 bases and the J gene end by 3 bases; junction bases not matched to a gene: 7. CDR3 residues: CASNYRQGDYEQYF. CDR3 DNA sequence: TGTGCCAGCAACTATAGACAGGGGGACTACGAGCAGTACTTC.

The V and J genes are TRBV12-3 or TRBV12-4 and TRBJ2-3; D perhaps matches TRBD2 (6 bases). Trimming left V 3 bases short and J 7 bases short, with 11 bases between. The CDR3 consists of 13 residues. The DNA of the CDR3 is TGTGCCAGCAGTTTGTTAGCGGCAAATACGCAGTATTTT. Encoded protein: CASSLLAANTQYF.

This clone turned up a few times. The chain links TRBV28 to TRBJ1-5; TRBD1 is a possible D gene (5 bases). Germline V gives CDR1 MDHEN, CDR2 SYDVKM. Deletions cut 8 bases from V and 7 bases from J, with 15 bases between. This CDR3 has 13 residues. This chain's CDR3 is CASHGGGEQPQHF. In DNA, the CDR3 is TGTGCCAGCCACGGGGGAGGGGAACAGCCCCAGCATTTT.

The chain links TRBV6-2 or TRBV6-3 to TRBJ2-1; TRBD1 is a possible D gene (6 bases). V was cut by 8 bases and J by 0 bases, with 17 bases left in between. The CDR3 sequence is 16 residues long. Germline CDR1 reads MNHEY; CDR2 reads SVGEGT. CDR3 in DNA: TGTGCCAGCCGCCCATTGGGGGCGGGCTCCTACAATGAGCAGTTCTTC. Translation: CASRPLGAGSYNEQFF.

This clone was observed a handful of times. The rearrangement joins TRBV11-2 to TRBJ2-2, with TRBD2 matching over 7 bases. Trimming removed 3 bases from V and 0 bases from J; junction bases left unmatched: 7. The CDR3 has 17 residues. Germline lookup yields CDR1 SGHAT and CDR2 FQNNGV. For the CDR3, the DNA is TGTGCCAGCAGCTTGGATAGCGGGCGGACGAACACCGGGGAGCTGTTTTTT. It encodes CASSLDSGRTNTGELFF.

The gene calls are TRBV27 and TRBJ2-3; D ambiguous. Germline V gene sequence: CDR1 MNHEY, CDR2 SMNVEV (reference sequence). The length of the CDR3 is 11 residues. V lost 9 bases to trimming and J lost 6 bases, with 10 bases between them. CDR3 bases: TGTGCCAGTCGTACCAGGGATACGCAGTATTTT. Encoded protein: CASRTRDTQYF.

This chain joins TRBV27 and TRBJ2-3, with 8 positions matching TRBD1. The CDR3 consists of 14 residues. V was clipped by 5 bases and J by 4 bases; unmatched bases: 5. The germline V gene has CDR1 MNHEY and CDR2 SMNVEV (reference sequence). The CDR3 sequence: CASSLQGAADTQYF. CDR3 nucleotide sequence: TGTGCCAGCAGTCTTCAGGGGGCTGCAGATACGCAGTATTTT.

This chain connects TRBV7-3 to TRBJ2-1; D might be TRBD2 (5 bases). The germline gives CDR1 SGHTA, CDR2 FQGTGA. The CDR3 loop spans 12 amino acids. Trimming took off 5 bases at V and 8 bases at J, with 10 bases between the two ends. CDR3 sequence reads: CASSPSGDEQFF. CDR3 coding DNA: TGTGCCAGCAGCCCATCCGGGGATGAGCAGTTCTTC.

The CDR3 loop reads CASSYGGQRNEKLFF. DNA of the CDR3: TGTGCCAGCAGTTACGGAGGACAGAGGAATGAAAAACTGTTTTTT. The chain has TRBV6-5 and TRBJ1-4; a possible D gene is TRBD1 (6 bases). The germline V gene encodes CDR1 MNHEY and CDR2 SVGAGI. V lost 2 bases, J lost 5 bases, and 12 bases lay in between. The CDR3 totals 15 residues.

The CDR3 loop reads CATSDSSGQLAGELFF. The CDR3 DNA sequence: TGTGCCACCAGTGATTCGTCTGGACAGCTTGCCGGGGAGCTGTTTTTT. The chain links TRBV24-1 to TRBJ2-2; a possible D gene is TRBD1 (6 bases). The V and J ends lost 2 bases and 6 bases respectively, with 15 bases between them. The CDR3 totals 16 residues. Germline values: CDR1 KGHDR, CDR2 SFDVKD.

This clone was found a few times. The rearrangement joins TRBV10-3 to TRBJ1-1, with D maybe TRBD1 (5 bases). V lost 6 bases and J lost 1, with 9 bases in between. The germline CDR1 and CDR2 sequences are ENHRY and SYGVKD. CDR3 size: 13 residues. CDR3 protein: CAISETANTEAFF. The CDR3 DNA is TGTGCCATCAGCGAGACAGCGAACACTGAAGCTTTCTTT.

The chain carries TRBV21-1 and TRBJ1-5; TRBD1, the table's D call, lacks a check against the DNA. TRBV21-1 is a pseudogene locus. The length of the CDR3 is 20 residues. CDR3 nucleotides: TGTGCCAGCAGCGGGGCGACAGGACCGGCAGGGGGTGAGGGCAATCAGCCCCAGCATTTT. It yields the protein CASSGATGPAGGEGNQPQHF.

The V call is TRBV6-6, the J call TRBJ1-2; D possibly corresponds to TRBD1 (6 bases). The V and J ends lost 5 bases and 4 bases respectively, with 17 bases between them. CDR3 size: 15 residues. Germline-derived CDR1 and CDR2 are MNHNY and SVGAGI (reference sequence). CDR3 sequence: CASSGGFGQIYGYTF. CDR3 bases: TGTGCCAGCAGTGGGGGTTTCGGACAGATCTATGGCTACACCTTC.

The chain carries TRBV27 and TRBJ2-7; 10 bases fit TRBD2. From germline, CDR1 is MNHEY and CDR2 SMNVEV (reference sequence). V shed 4 bases and J 4 bases; nucleotides not matched to a gene: 10. This CDR3 is built from 16 residues. The CDR3 sequence: CASSSLVAGGPYEQYF. The DNA of the CDR3 is TGTGCCAGCAGTTCCCTGGTAGCGGGGGGACCATACGAGCAGTACTTC.

The chain links TRBV24-1 to TRBJ2-7; 10 bases align to TRBD2. Germline trimming cut 4 bases from V and 0 bases from J; bases unmatched to any gene: 2. From germline, CDR1 is KGHDR and CDR2 SFDVKD. The CDR3 runs to 15 residues. For the CDR3, the DNA is TGTGCCACCAGTGACCGGACTAGCGGCTCCTACGAGCAGTACTTC. This sequence encodes CATSDRTSGSYEQYF.